This TCR beta chain appears in the sequencing data of a study of T-cell reconstitution after alpha-beta-depleted transplantation in children. Study-wide points: From surviving recipient T cells and thymic progenitors came the high day-60 TCRbeta diversity observed in some patients.

After removal of 6 bases from V and 10 bases from J, the junction contained 8 bases not matched to a gene. The CDR3 runs 12 residues. TCRbeta library construction was performed incorporating unique molecular identifiers. TCRdb reanalysed the PCR reads using MiXCR and keeps one entry per CDR3 protein. Among roughly 220,000 distinct CDR3 sequences listed, approximately 8.4% were seen once. This clonotype appeared many times. Its antigen remains unidentified. Sequences were derived from PBMCs, mostly from graft donor cells, sampled 360 days after TCRalphabeta/CD19-depleted stem cell transplant. The J gene is TRBJ1-1, the V gene TRBV12-3 or TRBV12-4; 7 bases are a match to TRBD1. The receptor comes from a male patient aged 2 to 9 who had a stem cell transplant for acute myeloid leukemia, so the T cells may come from the graft donor. The CDR3 nucleotides are TGTGCCAGCAGCCCTAACAGGGGTAGAGCTTTCTTT. The encoded protein is CASSPNRGRAFF.